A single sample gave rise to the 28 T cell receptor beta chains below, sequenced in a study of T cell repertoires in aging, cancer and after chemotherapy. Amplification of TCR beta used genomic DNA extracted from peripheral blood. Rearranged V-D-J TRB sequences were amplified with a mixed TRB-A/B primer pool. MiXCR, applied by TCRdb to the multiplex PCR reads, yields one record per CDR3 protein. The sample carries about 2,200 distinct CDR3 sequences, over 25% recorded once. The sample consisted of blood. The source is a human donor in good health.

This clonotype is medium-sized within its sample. The CDR3: CASSLGGNVNNEQFF. CDR3 DNA sequence: TGTGCCAGCAGCTTGGGAGGGAACGTTAACAATGAGCAGTTCTTC. This chain joins TRBV5-4 and TRBJ2-1, with D tentatively TRBD2 (5 bases). Per germline, CDR1 SGHNT and CDR2 YYREEE (reference sequence). The CDR3 spans 15 residues. Deletions cut 0 bases from V and 5 bases from J, with 12 bases between.

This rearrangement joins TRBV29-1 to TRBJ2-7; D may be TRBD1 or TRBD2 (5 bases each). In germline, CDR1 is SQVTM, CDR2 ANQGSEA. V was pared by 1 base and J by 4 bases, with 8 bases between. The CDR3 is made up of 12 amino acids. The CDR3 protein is CSVEGGGYEQYF. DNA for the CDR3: TGCAGCGTTGAAGGTGGGGGATACGAGCAGTACTTC.

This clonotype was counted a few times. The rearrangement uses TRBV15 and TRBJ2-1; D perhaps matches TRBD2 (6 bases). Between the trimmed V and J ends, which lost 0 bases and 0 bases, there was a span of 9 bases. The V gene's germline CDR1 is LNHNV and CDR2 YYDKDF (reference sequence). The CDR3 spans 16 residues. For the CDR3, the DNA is TGTGCCACCAGCAGAGAGCCGGGGGTCTCCTACAATGAGCAGTTCTTC. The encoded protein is CATSREPGVSYNEQFF.

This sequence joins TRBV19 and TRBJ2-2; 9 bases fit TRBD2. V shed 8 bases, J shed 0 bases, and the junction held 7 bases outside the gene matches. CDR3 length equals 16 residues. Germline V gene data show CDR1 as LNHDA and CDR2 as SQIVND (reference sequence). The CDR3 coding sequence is TGTGCCAGTCTTAGCGGGGGATACGCGAACACCGGGGAGCTGTTTTTT. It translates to CASLSGGYANTGELFF.

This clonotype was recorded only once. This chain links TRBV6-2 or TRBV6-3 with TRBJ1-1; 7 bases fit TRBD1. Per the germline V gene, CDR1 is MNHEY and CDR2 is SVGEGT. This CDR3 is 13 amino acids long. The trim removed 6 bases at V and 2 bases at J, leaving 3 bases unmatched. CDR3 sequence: CASRYRGNTEAFF. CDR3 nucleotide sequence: TGTGCCAGCAGATACAGGGGAAACACTGAAGCTTTCTTT.

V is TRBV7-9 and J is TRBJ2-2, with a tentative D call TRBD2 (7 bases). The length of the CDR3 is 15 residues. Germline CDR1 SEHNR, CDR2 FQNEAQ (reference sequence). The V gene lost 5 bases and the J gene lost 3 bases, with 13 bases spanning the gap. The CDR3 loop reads CASSRGAGDTGELFF. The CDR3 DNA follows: TGTGCCAGCAGCCGGGGGGCTGGGGACACCGGGGAGCTGTTTTTT. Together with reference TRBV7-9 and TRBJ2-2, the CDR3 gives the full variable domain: DTGVSQNPRHKITKRGQNVTFRCDPISEHNRLYWYRQTLGQGPEFLTYFQNEAQLEKSRLLSDRFSAERPKGSFSTLEIQRTEQGDSAMYLCASSRGAGDTGELFFGEGSRLTVL.

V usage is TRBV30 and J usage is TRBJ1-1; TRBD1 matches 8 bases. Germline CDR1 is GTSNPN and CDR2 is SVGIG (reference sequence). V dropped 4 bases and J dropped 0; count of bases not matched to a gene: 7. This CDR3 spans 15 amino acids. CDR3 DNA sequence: TGTGCCTGGAAAACAGGGGGTAACATGAACACTGAAGCTTTCTTT. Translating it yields CAWKTGGNMNTEAFF. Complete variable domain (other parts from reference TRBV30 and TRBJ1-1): SQTIHQWPATLVQPVGSPLSLECTVEGTSNPNLYWYRQAAGRGLQLLFYSVGIGQISSEVPQNLSASRPQDRQFILSSKKLLLSDSGFYLCAWKTGGNMNTEAFFGQGTRLTVV.

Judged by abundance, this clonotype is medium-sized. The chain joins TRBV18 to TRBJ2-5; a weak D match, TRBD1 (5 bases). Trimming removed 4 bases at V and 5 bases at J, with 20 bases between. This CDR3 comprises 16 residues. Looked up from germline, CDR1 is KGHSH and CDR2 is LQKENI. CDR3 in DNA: TGTGCCAGCTCACGCGGACAAGGGGTAGGGTTGGAGACCCAGTACTTC. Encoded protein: CASSRGQGVGLETQYF.

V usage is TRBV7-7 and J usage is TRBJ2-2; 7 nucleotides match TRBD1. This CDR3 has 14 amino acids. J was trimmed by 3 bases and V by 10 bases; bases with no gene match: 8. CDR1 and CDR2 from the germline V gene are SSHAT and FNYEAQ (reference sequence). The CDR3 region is CAIRGGADTGELFF. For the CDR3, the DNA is TGTGCCATCCGAGGGGGCGCGGACACCGGGGAGCTGTTTTTT.

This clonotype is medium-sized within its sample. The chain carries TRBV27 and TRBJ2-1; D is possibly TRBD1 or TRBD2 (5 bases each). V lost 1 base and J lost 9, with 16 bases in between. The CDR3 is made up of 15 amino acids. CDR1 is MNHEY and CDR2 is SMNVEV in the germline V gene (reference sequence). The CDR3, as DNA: TGTGCCAGCAGTTTATGGGGACCCCGGGTGAGTGAGCAGTTCTTC. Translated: CASSLWGPRVSEQFF.

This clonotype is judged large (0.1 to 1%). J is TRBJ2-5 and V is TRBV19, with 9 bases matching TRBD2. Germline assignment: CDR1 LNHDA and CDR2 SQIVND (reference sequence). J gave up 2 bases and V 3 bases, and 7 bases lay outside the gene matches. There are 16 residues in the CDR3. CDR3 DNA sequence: TGTGCCAGTAGTATCGGTAGCGGGGGACCTCAAGAGACCCAGTACTTC. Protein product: CASSIGSGGPQETQYF.

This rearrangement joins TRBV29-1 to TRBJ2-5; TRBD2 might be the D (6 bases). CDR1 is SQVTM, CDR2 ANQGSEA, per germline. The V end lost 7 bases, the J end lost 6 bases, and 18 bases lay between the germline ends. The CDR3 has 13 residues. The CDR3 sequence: CSATGRGSQTQYF. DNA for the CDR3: TGCAGCGCTACAGGACGGGGGTCCCAGACCCAGTACTTC.

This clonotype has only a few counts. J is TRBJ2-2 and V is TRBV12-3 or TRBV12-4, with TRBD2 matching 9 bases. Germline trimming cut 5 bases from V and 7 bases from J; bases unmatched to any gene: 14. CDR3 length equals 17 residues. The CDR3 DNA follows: TGTGCCAGCAGTCCCACGGGCGGGGGGGCTCGGGTCGGGGAGCTGTTTTTT. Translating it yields CASSPTGGGARVGELFF.

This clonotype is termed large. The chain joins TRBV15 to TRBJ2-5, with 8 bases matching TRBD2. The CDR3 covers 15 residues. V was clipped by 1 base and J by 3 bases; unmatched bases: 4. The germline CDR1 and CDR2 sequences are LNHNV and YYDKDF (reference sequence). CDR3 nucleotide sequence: TGTGCCACCAGCAGAGTAGGAGCGGGGGAAGAGACCCAGTACTTC. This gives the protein CATSRVGAGEETQYF.

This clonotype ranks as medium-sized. The CDR3, as DNA: TGTGCCTGGAGGGACAGGGACCGAGCTTTCTTT. Translated: CAWRDRDRAFF. V and J are TRBV30 and TRBJ1-1; 8 bases line up with TRBD1. With 3 bases clipped from V and 10 bases from J, the junction kept 4 bases outside the gene matches. This CDR3 has 11 residues. From germline, CDR1 is GTSNPN and CDR2 SVGIG (reference sequence). The entire variable domain, with the rest obtained from reference TRBV30 and TRBJ1-1, is as follows: SQTIHQWPATLVQPVGSPLSLECTVEGTSNPNLYWYRQAAGRGLQLLFYSVGIGQISSEVPQNLSASRPQDRQFILSSKKLLLSDSGFYLCAWRDRDRAFFGQGTRLTVV.

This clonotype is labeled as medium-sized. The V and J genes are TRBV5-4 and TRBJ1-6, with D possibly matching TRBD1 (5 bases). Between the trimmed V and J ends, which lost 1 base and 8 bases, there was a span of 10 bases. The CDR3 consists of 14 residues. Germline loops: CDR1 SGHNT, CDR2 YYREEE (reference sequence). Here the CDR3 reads CASSLLGEDSPLHF. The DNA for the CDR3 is TGTGCCAGCAGCTTGTTGGGGGAGGATTCACCCCTCCACTTT.

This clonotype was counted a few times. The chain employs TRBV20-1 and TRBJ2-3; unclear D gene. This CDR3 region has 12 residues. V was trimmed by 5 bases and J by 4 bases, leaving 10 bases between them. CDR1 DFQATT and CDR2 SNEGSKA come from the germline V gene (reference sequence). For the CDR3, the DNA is TGCAGTGCTGGAACTCGAGCAGATACGCAGTATTTT. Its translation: CSAGTRADTQYF.

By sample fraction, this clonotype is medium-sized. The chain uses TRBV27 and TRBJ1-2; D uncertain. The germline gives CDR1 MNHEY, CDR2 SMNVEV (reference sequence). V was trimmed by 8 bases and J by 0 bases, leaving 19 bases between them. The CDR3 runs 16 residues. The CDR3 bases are TGTGCCAGCCGGGCTGTTGGAGGGAGCACTAACTATGGCTACACCTTC. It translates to CASRAVGGSTNYGYTF.

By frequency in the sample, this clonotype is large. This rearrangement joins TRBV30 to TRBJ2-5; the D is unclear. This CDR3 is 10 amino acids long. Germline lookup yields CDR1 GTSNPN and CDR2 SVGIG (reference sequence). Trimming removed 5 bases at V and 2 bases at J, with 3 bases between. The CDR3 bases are TGTGCCTGGCTTCAAGAGACCCAGTACTTC. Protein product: CAWLQETQYF.

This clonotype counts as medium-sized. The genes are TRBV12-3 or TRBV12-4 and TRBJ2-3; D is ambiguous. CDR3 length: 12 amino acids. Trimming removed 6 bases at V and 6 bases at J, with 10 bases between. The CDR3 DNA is TGTGCCAGCAGGGCGAGTGGGGATACGCAGTATTTT. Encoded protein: CASRASGDTQYF.

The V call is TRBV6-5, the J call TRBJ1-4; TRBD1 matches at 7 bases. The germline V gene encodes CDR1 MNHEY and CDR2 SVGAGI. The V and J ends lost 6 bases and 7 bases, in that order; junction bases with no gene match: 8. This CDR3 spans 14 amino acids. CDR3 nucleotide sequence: TGTGCCAGCAGCTTTCGGGACAGTGGTGAAAAACTGTTTTTT. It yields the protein CASSFRDSGEKLFF.

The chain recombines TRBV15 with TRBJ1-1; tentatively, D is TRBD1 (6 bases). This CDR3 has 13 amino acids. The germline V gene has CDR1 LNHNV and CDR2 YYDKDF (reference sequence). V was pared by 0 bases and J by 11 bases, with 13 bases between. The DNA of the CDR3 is TGTGCCACCAGCAGAGATCAGGGGACCCGGGCTTTCTTT. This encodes CATSRDQGTRAFF.

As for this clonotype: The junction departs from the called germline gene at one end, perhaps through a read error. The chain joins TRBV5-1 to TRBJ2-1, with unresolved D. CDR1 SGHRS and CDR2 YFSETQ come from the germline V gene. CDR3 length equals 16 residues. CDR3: CDSSLASSRAYNEQFF. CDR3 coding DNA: TGCGACAGCAGCTTGGCGAGCAGTAGGGCCTACAATGAGCAGTTCTTC. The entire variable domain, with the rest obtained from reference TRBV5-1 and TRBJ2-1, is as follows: KAGVTQTPRYLIKTRGQQVTLSCSPISGHRSVSWYQQTPGQGLQFLFEYFSETQRNKGNFPGRFSGRQFSNSRSEMNVSTLELGDSALYLCDSSLASSRAYNEQFFGPGTRLTVL.

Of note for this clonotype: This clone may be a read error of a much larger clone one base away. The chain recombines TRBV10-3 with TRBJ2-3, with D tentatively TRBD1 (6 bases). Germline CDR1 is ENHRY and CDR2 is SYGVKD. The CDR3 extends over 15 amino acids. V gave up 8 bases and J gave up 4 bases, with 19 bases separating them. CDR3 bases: TGTGCCATCGATAGGCGCGACGGACAGCCAGATACGCAGTATTTT. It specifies CAIDRRDGQPDTQYF.

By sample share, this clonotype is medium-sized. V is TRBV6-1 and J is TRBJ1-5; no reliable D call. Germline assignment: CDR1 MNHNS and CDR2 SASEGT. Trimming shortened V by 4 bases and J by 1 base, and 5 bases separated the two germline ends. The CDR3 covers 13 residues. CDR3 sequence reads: CASSGPSNQPQHF. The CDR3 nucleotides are TGTGCCAGCAGTGGTCCAAGCAATCAGCCCCAGCATTTT.

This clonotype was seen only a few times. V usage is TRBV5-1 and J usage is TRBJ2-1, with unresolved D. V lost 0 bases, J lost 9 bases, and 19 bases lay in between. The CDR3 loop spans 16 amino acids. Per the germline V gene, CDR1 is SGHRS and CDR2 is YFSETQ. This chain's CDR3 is CASSLEVRQPMGEQFF. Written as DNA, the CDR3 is TGCGCCAGCAGCTTGGAGGTTCGGCAGCCCATGGGTGAGCAGTTCTTC.

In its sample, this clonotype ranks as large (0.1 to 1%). The CDR3 spells CASSLLTGYEQYF. Written as DNA, the CDR3 is TGTGCCAGCAGTTTATTGACTGGCTACGAGCAGTACTTC. This chain links TRBV6-5 with TRBJ2-7; no clear D gene. V lost 4 bases, J lost 3 bases, and 10 bases lay in between. This CDR3 is 13 amino acids long. Germline V CDR1 and CDR2: MNHEY, SVGAGI.

CDR3 sequence (DNA): TGCGCCAGCAGCCCCCGGACAGGGGGGATATACGAGCAGTACTTC. Its protein product is CASSPRTGGIYEQYF. The chain links TRBV5-1 to TRBJ2-7, with 10 bases aligning to TRBD1. The CDR3 extends over 15 amino acids. With 4 bases clipped from V and 4 bases from J, the junction kept 8 bases outside the gene matches. From germline, CDR1 is SGHRS and CDR2 YFSETQ.